The clone carrying this T cell receptor (beta chain) was observed many times. This CDR3 has 13 residues. V lost 6 bases and J 10 bases, leaving 18 bases between the germline ends. Per germline, CDR1 DFQATT and CDR2 SNEGSKA (reference sequence). This sample was included in a study of identical twins. TCRdb reprocessed the 5' RACE reads with MiXCR, giving one entry per CDR3 protein. The sample records more than 650,000 distinct CDR3 sequences, around 6% being singletons. The source material was naive T cells sorted from blood. This TCR was recovered from a man aged 18 to 29 in good health. J is TRBJ1-4 and V is TRBV20-1; unclear D gene. CDR3 DNA: TGCAGTGCCAACAAGGGCCAGGCCGGAAAACTGTTTTTT. Its translation is CSANKGQAGKLFF.